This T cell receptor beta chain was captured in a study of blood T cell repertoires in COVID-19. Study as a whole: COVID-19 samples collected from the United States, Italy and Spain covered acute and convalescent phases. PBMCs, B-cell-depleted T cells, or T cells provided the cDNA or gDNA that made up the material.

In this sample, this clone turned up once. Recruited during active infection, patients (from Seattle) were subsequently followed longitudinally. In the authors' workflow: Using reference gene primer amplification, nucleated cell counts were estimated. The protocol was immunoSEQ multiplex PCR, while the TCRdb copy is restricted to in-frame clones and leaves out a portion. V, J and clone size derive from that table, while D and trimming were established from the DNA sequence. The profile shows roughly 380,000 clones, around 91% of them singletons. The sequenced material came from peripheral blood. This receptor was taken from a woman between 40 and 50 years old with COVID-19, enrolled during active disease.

CDR3 DNA sequence: TGTGCCAGCAGCTTCAGGGGCACTAGCACAGATACGCAGTATTTT. Translating gives CASSFRGTSTDTQYF. This chain uses TRBV7-3 with TRBJ2-3, with TRBD1 as a possible D gene (6 bases). Between the trimmed V and J ends, which lost 3 bases and 0 bases, there was a span of 10 bases. The CDR3 has 15 amino acids. Germline values: CDR1 SGHTA, CDR2 FQGTGA.